The sequence of this T cell receptor (beta chain) was determined in a study of T cell repertoires in cytomegalovirus infection. Each CDR3 protein is one row after TCRdb ran MiXCR on the reads. Among about 200,000 distinct CDR3 sequences listed, roughly 9% were seen once. This CDR3 has 17 amino acids. V shed 0 bases, J shed 6 bases, and the junction held 7 bases outside the gene matches. The germline gives CDR1 LNHNV, CDR2 YYDKDF (reference sequence). Sample: PBMCs. The V and J genes are TRBV15 and TRBJ2-2, with TRBD1 matching 10 bases. The TCR was taken from a human donor in good health (CMV status not recorded). Some clones in this sample may be carry-over from other donors' samples. CDR3 sequence: CATSRESPGTGAGELFF. For the CDR3, the DNA is TGTGCCACCAGCAGAGAGTCACCGGGGACAGGGGCCGGGGAGCTGTTTTTT.